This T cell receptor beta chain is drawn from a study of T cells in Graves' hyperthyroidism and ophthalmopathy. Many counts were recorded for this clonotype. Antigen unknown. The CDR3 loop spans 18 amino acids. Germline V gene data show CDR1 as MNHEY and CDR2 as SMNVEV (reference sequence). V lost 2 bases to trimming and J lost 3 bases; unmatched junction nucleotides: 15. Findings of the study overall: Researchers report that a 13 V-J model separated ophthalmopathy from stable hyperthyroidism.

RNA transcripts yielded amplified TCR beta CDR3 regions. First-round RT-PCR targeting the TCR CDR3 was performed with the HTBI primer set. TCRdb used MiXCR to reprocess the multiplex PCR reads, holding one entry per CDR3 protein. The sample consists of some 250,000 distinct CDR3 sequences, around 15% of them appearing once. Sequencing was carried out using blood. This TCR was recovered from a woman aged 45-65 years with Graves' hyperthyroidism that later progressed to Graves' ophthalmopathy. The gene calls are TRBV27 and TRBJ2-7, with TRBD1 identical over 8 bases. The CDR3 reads CASSLPPPAGGILYEQYF. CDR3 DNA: TGTGCCAGCAGTTTACCCCCCCCGGCAGGGGGCATCCTCTACGAGCAGTACTTC.